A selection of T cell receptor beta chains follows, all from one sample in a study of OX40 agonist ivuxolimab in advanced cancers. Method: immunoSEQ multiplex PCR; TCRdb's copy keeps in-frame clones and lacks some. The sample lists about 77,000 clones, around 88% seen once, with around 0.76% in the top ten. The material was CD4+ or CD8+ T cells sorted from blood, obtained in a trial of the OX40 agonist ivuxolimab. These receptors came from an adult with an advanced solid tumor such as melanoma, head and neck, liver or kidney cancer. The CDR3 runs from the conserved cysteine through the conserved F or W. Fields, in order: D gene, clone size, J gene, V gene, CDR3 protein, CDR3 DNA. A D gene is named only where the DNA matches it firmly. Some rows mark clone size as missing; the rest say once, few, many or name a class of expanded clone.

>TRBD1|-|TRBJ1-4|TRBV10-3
CAISDTTGVVEKLFF
TGTGCCATCAGTGATACGACAGGGGTGGTCGAAAAACTGTTTTTT
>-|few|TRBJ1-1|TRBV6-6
CASSYHGRGTEAFF
TGTGCCAGCAGTTACCACGGCAGGGGCACTGAAGCTTTCTTT
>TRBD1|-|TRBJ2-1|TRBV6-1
CATKDRGGGEQFF
TGTGCCACCAAAGACAGGGGTGGTGGTGAGCAGTTCTTC
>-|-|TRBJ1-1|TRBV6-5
CASRKPGPRDTEAFF
TGTGCCAGCAGAAAACCGGGCCCCCGGGACACTGAAGCTTTCTTT
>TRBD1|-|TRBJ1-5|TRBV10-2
CASSGTGTQPQHF
TGCGCCAGCAGTGGGACAGGGACTCAGCCCCAGCATTTT
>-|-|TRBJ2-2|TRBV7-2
CASSPDYNGGELFF
TGTGCCAGCAGCCCGGACTACAATGGCGGGGAGCTGTTTTTT
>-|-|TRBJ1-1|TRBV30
CAWITRDMNTEAFF
TGTGCCTGGATTACCCGGGACATGAACACTGAAGCTTTCTTT
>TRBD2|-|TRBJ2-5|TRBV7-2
CASTAWEGKETQYF
TGTGCCAGCACCGCCTGGGAGGGAAAAGAGACCCAGTACTTC
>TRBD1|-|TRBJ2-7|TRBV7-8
CASSLGQGGYEQYF
TGTGCCAGCAGCCTAGGACAGGGGGGCTACGAGCAGTACTTC
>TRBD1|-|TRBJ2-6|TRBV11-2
CASSLSGGAGANVLTF
TGTGCCAGCAGCTTATCAGGGGGCGCTGGGGCCAACGTCCTGACTTTC
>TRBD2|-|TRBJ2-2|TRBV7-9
CASRDSGRGAGELFF
TGTGCCAGCAGGGATAGCGGGAGAGGCGCCGGGGAGCTGTTTTTT